This T cell receptor (beta chain) was documented in a study of T-cell memory formation after mild COVID-19 (dated by TCRdb to about 2021). A note on the overall study: TCR sequence clusters from the two donors were largely donor specific. Two young, previously healthy adult volunteers made up the cohort, one male and one female. In a couple of donors, T-cell clones that expanded and contracted after mild COVID-19 were tracked by sequencing TCRalpha and TCRbeta repertoires over time. Overall results and qualifications from the work: SARS-CoV-2 specificity of the second-wave clones peaking on day 37 was not confirmed. Balanced CD4/CD8 phenotypes were observed for clones contracting from day 15 to 85, whereas a bias towards CD4+ was observed for a second wave of clones expanding from day 15 to 37. The detection of some responding clones in pre-infection memory suggests that pre-existing cross-reactive memory T cells joined the SARS-CoV-2 response. Contracting CD4+ clones were located mainly in the CM and EM memory subsets, whereas CD8+ clones were found to be enriched in EMRA. Only a couple of mild cases were covered in the study, and larger cohorts including severe cases with pre-infection samples were considered necessary.

This clonotype was observed a handful of times. What antigen it recognizes has not been identified. Base qualities are not provided; no much larger clone lies one nucleotide away. The sequencer was an Illumina NovaSeq 6000. TCRalpha and TCRbeta cDNA libraries were built by 5'RACE with constant-segment primers, adding sample barcodes and unique molecular identifiers. RNA was extracted from every sample with Trizol reagent. The libraries were amplified in two PCR steps, and the second step added a second sample barcode and Illumina TruSeq adapters. Sequencing of libraries was performed on an Illumina NovaSeq with 2 x 150 bp paired-end reads. From the authors' description of their analysis: Reads were demultiplexed and collapsed into UMI-guided consensus sequences with migec v1.2.7. With mixcr v2.1.11, UMI consensuses were aligned to TRA and TRB V and J templates and assembled into clonotypes. A clonotype was counted as expanded or contracted only when both edgeR and NoisET called the clonotype significant, with the noise models trained on biological replicates. For edgeR calls, a false discovery rate-adjusted p below 0.01 and a log2 fold-change threshold of 1 were applied. As an exploratory analysis of dynamics, PCA with hierarchical clustering was applied to max-normalized trajectories of the 1000 most abundant clonotypes. Separately sequenced CD4+ and CD8+ repertoires were used to assign the CD4 or CD8 phenotype of responding clones. The public reads were reprocessed in TCRdb via fastp at Q25 and MiXCR, keeping in-frame beta chains. Entries that share a CDR3 protein sequence are merged under the most common genes and DNA. For this entry, the V and J calls and clone size follow TCRdb and not the study's own pipeline. This sample holds some 450,000 distinct CDR3 sequences; roughly 18% were observed only once. The ten largest make up about 22% of the sample.

PBMCs were isolated by Ficoll-Paque density gradient centrifugation. The sequence derives from a man between 18 and 29 years old who had mild COVID-19 (a few samples of this study predate the infection). The sample titles of this study are shuffled in the database, so cell type and time point are left out; the donor was told from shared clones. Sequencing input: PBMCs or a T cell subset sorted from them (not recorded which).

In nucleotides, the sequence is TGTGCCAGTAGTCCAAACCCAGGGGATAGCACCGGGGAGCTGTTTTTT. This sequence encodes CASSPNPGDSTGELFF. The sequence joins TRBV19 to TRBJ2-2, with TRBD1 tentatively as D gene (6 bases match). V is reduced by 5 bases and J by 4 bases, leaving a spacing of 17 bases between them. CDR1 and CDR2, per the germline V gene (reference sequence), are LNHDA and SQIVND. From cysteine to phenylalanine, the CDR3 is 16 amino acids long. Just CDR3 DNA is preserved here, 48 bases in frame from base 1.